These T cell receptor beta chains were read from a single sample in a study of cytomegalovirus exposure and HLA in healthy donors. Repertoires were generated with immunoSEQ multiplex PCR, while TCRdb's copy carries only in-frame clones and drops some. This sample has roughly 150,000 clones, with almost 80% found just once. Sequencing was done on a sample of PBMCs. The receptors stem from a man younger than 35 in good health and CMV-seropositive. CDR3s include the opening cysteine and the closing phenylalanine or tryptophan. The D gene is left open where the match is weak. Part of the rows lack a size; the others show once, few, many or a class for expanded clones.

v_gene	abundance	d_gene	j_gene	CDR3nt	CDR3aa
TRBV2	-	-	TRBJ1-2	TGTGCCAGCAGTGACAGAAGCTATGGCTACACCTTC	CASSDRSYGYTF
TRBV29-1	-	TRBD1	TRBJ2-7	TGCAGCGTCGCCGGGACAGGGGTAAGCGGGGAGCAGTACTTC	CSVAGTGVSGEQYF
TRBV7-2	-	TRBD1	TRBJ1-5	TGTGCCAGCAGCCTCGACAGGGATCGGCAGGGACAGCCCCAGCATTTT	CASSLDRDRQGQPQHF
TRBV19	-	-	TRBJ1-1	TGTGCCAGTAGGACCCGGGGAGGGGGCACTGAAGCTTTCTTT	CASRTRGGGTEAFF
TRBV19	-	TRBD1	TRBJ2-5	TGTGCCAGTAGTTCCGCAGGGGGTATGGAGACCCAGTACTTC	CASSSAGGMETQYF
TRBV27	-	-	TRBJ2-1	TGTGCCAGCAGTTCCCCACTAAGGCAGTTCTTC	CASSSPLRQFF
TRBV4-1	-	TRBD1	TRBJ1-1	TGCGCCAGCAGCCAGGGACAGGGGTTGAACACTGAAGCTTTCTTT	CASSQGQGLNTEAFF
TRBV7-8	-	-	TRBJ1-2	TGTGCCAGCAGCTTGTCAGAAGCTAACTATGGCTACACCTTC	CASSLSEANYGYTF
TRBV7-6	-	-	TRBJ2-5	TGTGCCAGCAGCTTGGGTCGGGTGGGAGTCGCGGAGACCCAGTACTTC	CASSLGRVGVAETQYF
TRBV19	-	-	TRBJ2-7	TGTGCCAGTAGTAACTACCGCGACAGAGGATCCTACGAGCAGTACTTC	CASSNYRDRGSYEQYF
TRBV7-2	few	-	TRBJ1-1	TGTGCCAGCATGCCAGATTTTCACCTGAACACTGAAGCTTTCTTT	CASMPDFHLNTEAFF
TRBV7-8	-	TRBD1	TRBJ2-3	TGTGCCAGCAGCTCCACAGGGACAGGGGGGCCAGATACGCAGTATTTT	CASSSTGTGGPDTQYF
TRBV7-7	-	TRBD1	TRBJ2-2	TGTGCCAGCAGCGAAGACAGGGGCACCGGGGAGCTGTTTTTT	CASSEDRGTGELFF
TRBV15	-	-	TRBJ2-7	TGTGCCACCACGATCGAGCAGGGCAGTGGCGAGCAGTACTTC	CATTIEQGSGEQYF
TRBV7-9	-	-	TRBJ1-2	TGTGCCAGCAACAATATAACGACCCGACTAACGGGCTACACCTTC	CASNNITTRLTGYTF
TRBV2	-	-	TRBJ1-2	TGTGCCAGCAGCACGGGGTTCAGTTACACCTTC	CASSTGFSYTF
TRBV9	-	TRBD1	TRBJ2-7	TGTGCCAGCGGCGTAGAGCCCAGGGGGTCATCCTACGAGCAGTACTTC	CASGVEPRGSSYEQYF
TRBV19	-	-	TRBJ2-1	TGTGCCAGTAGTATTTTTGAGGCTTGGGATGAGCAGTTCTTC	CASSIFEAWDEQFF
TRBV5-1	-	-	TRBJ2-1	TGCGCCAGCAGCCGACTAACCTCGTCCTACAATGAGCAGTTCTTC	CASSRLTSSYNEQFF
TRBV7-8	-	-	TRBJ2-5	TGTGCCAGCAGCCCCCGGAGGGTGGGAGAGACCCAGTACTTC	CASSPRRVGETQYF
TRBV6-5	-	TRBD1	TRBJ2-7	TGTGCCAGCAGTTACTCCACAGGGGGCGGCTACGAGCAGTACTTC	CASSYSTGGGYEQYF
TRBV7-9	-	-	TRBJ1-2	TGTGCCAGCAGCTTAACGAGCAATGGCTACACCTTC	CASSLTSNGYTF
TRBV5-1	-	-	TRBJ2-3	TGCGCCAGCAGCTCCGGACAGCATGAGGGCACAGATACGCAGTATTTT	CASSSGQHEGTDTQYF
TRBV10-1	-	TRBD2	TRBJ2-1	TGCGCCAGCAGTGAGGGCGGGAGCGACAATGAGCAGTTCTTC	CASSEGGSDNEQFF
TRBV14	-	TRBD2	TRBJ2-3	TGTGCCAGCAGCCAGTTTCGGGGAGGGGATACGCAGTATTTT	CASSQFRGGDTQYF
TRBV10-1	few	-	TRBJ1-1	TGCGCCAGCAGTGAGTCCGGTAGAAACACTGAAGCTTTCTTT	CASSESGRNTEAFF
TRBV5-6	few	TRBD1	TRBJ1-1	TGTGCCAGCAGCTTGGACAGGGGGTACACTGAAGCTTTCTTT	CASSLDRGYTEAFF
TRBV4-1	-	-	TRBJ2-3	TGCGCCAGCAGCCAAGATCTAACGGGTAGTAGGGATACGCAGTATTTT	CASSQDLTGSRDTQYF
TRBV6-5	once	-	TRBJ1-1	TGTGCCAGCAGTTACTCCGGGGGGGAATGGGGCACTGAAGCTTTCTTT	CASSYSGGEWGTEAFF
TRBV6-5	-	TRBD1	TRBJ2-7	TGTGCCAGCAGTTACCTCGGGACAGGCTACGAGCAGTACTTC	CASSYLGTGYEQYF
TRBV5-1	-	-	TRBJ2-7	TGCGCCAGCAGCCCGACTAGTTCCTACGAGCAGTACTTC	CASSPTSSYEQYF
TRBV5-6	-	TRBD2	TRBJ2-5	TGTGCCAGCAGCTTGCCTAGCGGGGGAGCGGGGGCGAGCGGCGAGACCCAGTACTTC	CASSLPSGGAGASGETQYF
TRBV10-1	-	-	TRBJ2-2	TGCGCCAGCAGTGAGTCCGGGAACACCGGGGAGCTGTTTTTT	CASSESGNTGELFF
TRBV27	-	TRBD2	TRBJ2-7	TGTGCCAGCAGTTTGGCGGGAGGCTACGAGCAGTACTTC	CASSLAGGYEQYF
TRBV10-3	-	-	TRBJ2-7	TGTGCCATCAGTGATGGGGCAGGCCTGGAGCGGTACTTC	CAISDGAGLERYF
TRBV15	-	-	TRBJ2-7	TGTGCCACCAGCAGCACAGGGTACCTCGACTACGAGCAGTACTTC	CATSSTGYLDYEQYF
TRBV6-5	-	TRBD2	TRBJ2-7	TGTGCCAGCAGTTACAGTGGGTTAGCGGGAGGGTACGAGCAGTACTTC	CASSYSGLAGGYEQYF
TRBV10-1	-	-	TRBJ1-1	TGCGCCAGCAGTTCCGGGAGCACTGAAGCTTTCTTT	CASSSGSTEAFF
TRBV6-1	-	TRBD1	TRBJ2-7	TGTGCCAGCAGTGATGGGGACAGAGGGGAGCAGTACTTC	CASSDGDRGEQYF
TRBV7-9	-	-	TRBJ2-2	TGTGCCAGCGGAGTCTTCGGAGGGCGCGGGTCCGGGGAGCTGTTTTTT	CASGVFGGRGSGELFF
TRBV10-2	-	-	TRBJ2-7	TGCGCCAGCACAGGGGGAGGTAGCTACGAGCAGTACTTC	CASTGGGSYEQYF
TRBV27	-	-	TRBJ2-1	TGTGCCAGCAGTTTATCCTCCCTTAGCTCCTACAATGAGCAGTTCTTC	CASSLSSLSSYNEQFF
TRBV6-5	-	TRBD2	TRBJ2-1	TGTGCCAGCGCCCGACCGGGACTAGGAAACAATGAGCAGTTCTTC	CASARPGLGNNEQFF
TRBV19	once	-	TRBJ2-4	TGTGCCAGTAGTATTGGCGGGGGCGGTCCTTGGGCCAAAAACATTCAGTACTTC	CASSIGGGGPWAKNIQYF
TRBV19	-	-	TRBJ1-1	TGTGCCAGTAGTAAGACGACGGAGGTGAACACTGAAGCTTTCTTT	CASSKTTEVNTEAFF